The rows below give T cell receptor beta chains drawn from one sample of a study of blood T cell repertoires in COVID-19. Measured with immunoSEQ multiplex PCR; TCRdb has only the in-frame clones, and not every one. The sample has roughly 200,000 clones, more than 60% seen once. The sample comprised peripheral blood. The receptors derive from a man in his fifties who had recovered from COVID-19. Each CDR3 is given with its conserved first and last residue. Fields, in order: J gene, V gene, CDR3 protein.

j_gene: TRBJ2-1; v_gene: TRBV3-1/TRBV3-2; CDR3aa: CASSQRDPTHGRGVSEQFF
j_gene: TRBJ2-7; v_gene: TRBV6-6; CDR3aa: CASSYPGRTNSYEQYF
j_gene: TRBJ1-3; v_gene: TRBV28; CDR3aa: CASCNQDTAGNTIYF
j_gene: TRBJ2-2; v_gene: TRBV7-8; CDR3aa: CASSYRGSNTGELFF
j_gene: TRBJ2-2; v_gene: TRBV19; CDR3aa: CASGGVALNTGELFF
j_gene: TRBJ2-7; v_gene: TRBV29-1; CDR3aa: CSVGAGVVYEQYF
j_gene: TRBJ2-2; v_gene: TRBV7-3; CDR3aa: CASSSPEASASTGELFF
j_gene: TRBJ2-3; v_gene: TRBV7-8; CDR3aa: CASSWGVAGGGDTQYF
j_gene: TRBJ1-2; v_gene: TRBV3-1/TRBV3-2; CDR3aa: CASSPLGTGVAGYTF
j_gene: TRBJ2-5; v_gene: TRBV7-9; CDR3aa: CASSLAVEQETQYF
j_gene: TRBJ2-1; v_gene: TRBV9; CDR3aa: CASSVLRDSSYNEQFF
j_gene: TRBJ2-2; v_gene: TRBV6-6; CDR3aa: CASSNNGGTGELFF
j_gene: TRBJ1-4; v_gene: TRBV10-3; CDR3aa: CAISPDRDEKLFF
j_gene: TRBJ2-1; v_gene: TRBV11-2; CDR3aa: CASSLDGTSYNEQFF
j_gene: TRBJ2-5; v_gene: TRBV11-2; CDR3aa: CASSLEQGAFWETQYF
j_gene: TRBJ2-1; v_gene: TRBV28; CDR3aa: CASRPSGGGEQFF
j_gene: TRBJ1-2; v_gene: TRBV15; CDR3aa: CATSGRPGQVIFDNYGYTF
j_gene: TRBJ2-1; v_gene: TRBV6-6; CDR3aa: CASSYPGGNEQFF
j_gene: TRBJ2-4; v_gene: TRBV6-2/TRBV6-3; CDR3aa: CASSPGQGQLAKNIQYF
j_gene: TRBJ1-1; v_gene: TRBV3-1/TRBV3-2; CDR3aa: CASSQGTWGGGAEAFF
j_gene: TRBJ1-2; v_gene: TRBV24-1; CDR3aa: CATSDFPGGGYTF
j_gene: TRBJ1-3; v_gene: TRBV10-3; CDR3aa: CAISEGLGNTIYF